Here is one T cell receptor (beta chain) with its context. This record comes from a study of blood T cell repertoires in COVID-19. At the level of the study: There were acute and convalescent COVID-19 samples, and they came from the United States, Italy and Spain. The cDNA or gDNA used as material had been derived from T cells, B-cell-depleted T cells, or PBMCs.

In the study's own analysis: Estimation of nucleated cell counts relied on the amplification of reference gene primers. Using immunoSEQ multiplex PCR, the repertoire was profiled, and TCRdb retains in-frame clones only, with some absent. V and J calls and clone size are those listed in that table; D and trimming were worked out from the DNA. The sample includes 190,000 or so clones, roughly nine tenths seen only once; the top ten take about 0.72%. The length of the CDR3 is 13 residues. Germline CDR1 is LNHDA and CDR2 is SQIVND (reference sequence). The V segment lost 5 bases and the J segment 3 bases; nucleotides outside the gene matches: 3.

The V and J genes are TRBV19 and TRBJ1-1; TRBD1 agrees at 7 bases. Specimen: peripheral blood. The receptor was derived from a woman between 65 and 79 years old with acute or convalescent COVID-19. DNA of the CDR3: TGTGCCAGTAGTGCAGACAGGGACACTGAAGCTTTCTTT. Residues: CASSADRDTEAFF.